The source of this TCR beta chain is a study of shared clonotypes between healthy human individuals. Whole-study context: Researchers drew samples from a couple of women and a few men aged 18 to 49.

V lost 6 bases, J lost 4 bases, and 9 bases lay in between. The CDR3 has 12 amino acids. Germline assignment: CDR1 SGHAT and CDR2 FQNNGV. An assay was performed, and its level was deep. This table comes from immunoSEQ multiplex PCR, and its TCRdb copy is limited to in-frame clones, with some not included. This repertoire shows hundreds of thousands of clones, around three quarters found once; its top ten account for about 12%. The receptor was isolated from a woman aged 40-49 years in good health. Some clones in this sample may be carry-over from other donors' samples. The sequencing sample was made of PBMCs. The chain is built from TRBV11-2 and TRBJ2-5; D uncertain. The CDR3 spells CASRQNGETQYF. The DNA of the CDR3 is TGTGCCAGCAGACAGAATGGAGAGACCCAGTACTTC.